A single sample is the source of the 13 T cell receptor beta chains below, sequenced in a study of vaccination effects on CD4 cells after COVID-19. For these receptors, no antigen is known. Before sequencing took place, the ViraFEST assay used viral peptide pools to expand antigen-specific CD4+ T cells. An approximately 10-day culture period preceded the isolation of CD4+ T cells. Vaccination of participants consisted of two doses of either the BNT162b2 or mRNA-1273 vaccine. The data were produced by immunoSEQ multiplex PCR, yet TCRdb's version contains in-frame clones alone and is incomplete. The table has about 26,000 clones, about 79% seen once. The sequences come from CD4+ T cells from PBMCs cultured with SARS-CoV-2 spike peptides, collected after COVID-19 vaccination. Receptors originate from a human donor who received a COVID-19 vaccine. Some clones in this sample may be carry-over from other donors' samples.

V and J are TRBV5-1 and TRBJ1-4; 11 bases fit TRBD1. The CDR3 has 14 amino acids. Per germline, CDR1 SGHRS and CDR2 YFSETQ. V was clipped by 3 bases and J by 8 bases; unmatched bases: 3. The chain's CDR3 is CASSSGTGGEKLFF. Written as DNA, the CDR3 is TGCGCCAGCAGCTCCGGGACAGGGGGAGAAAAACTGTTTTTT.

This clone was seen once. CDR3 loop: CASSLGLRNTEAFF. CDR3 coding DNA: TGTGCCAGTAGTTTGGGACTCCGAAACACTGAAGCTTTCTTT. V and J are TRBV19 and TRBJ1-1, with D possibly TRBD1 on 5 matching bases. This CDR3 spans 14 amino acids. V was cut by 5 bases and J by 2 bases, with 12 bases left in between. Germline CDR1 is LNHDA and CDR2 is SQIVND (reference sequence).

The CDR3 sequence is CASSLGDRPDYGYTF. CDR3 nucleotide sequence: TGTGCCAGCAGTTTGGGGGACAGACCAGACTATGGCTACACCTTC. This sequence joins TRBV6-5 and TRBJ1-2; TRBD1 matches 7 bases. There are 15 residues in the CDR3. V shed 4 bases, J shed 3 bases, and the junction held 8 bases outside the gene matches. The V gene's germline CDR1 is MNHEY and CDR2 SVGAGI.

The genes are TRBV10-3 and TRBJ1-2; tentatively, D is TRBD1 (5 bases). Germline CDR1 reads ENHRY; CDR2 reads SYGVKD. V lost 6 bases to trimming and J lost 2 bases, with 13 bases between them. This CDR3 has 14 amino acids. CDR3 in amino acids: CAISDSTTNYGYTF. The CDR3, as DNA: TGTGCCATCAGCGACAGTACGACCAACTATGGCTACACCTTC.

This clone was counted a single time. The genes are TRBV12-3 or TRBV12-4 and TRBJ1-1; D is ambiguous. The CDR3 sequence is 13 residues long. Trimming removed 8 bases from V and 1 base from J, with 11 bases in between. As DNA, the CDR3 is TGTGCCAGCGCGCCCGGGAAGAACACTGAAGCTTTCTTT. Amino acid sequence: CASAPGKNTEAFF.

The genes are TRBV13 and TRBJ1-4, with D uncertain. Germline CDR1 PRHDT, CDR2 FYEKMQ (reference sequence). The CDR3 runs to 14 residues. V lost 3 bases, J lost 7 bases, and 12 bases lay in between. The CDR3 DNA reads as TGTGCCAGCAGCTTGCTGGGTGTCGGTGAAAAACTGTTTTTT. Translated, it gives CASSLLGVGEKLFF.

J is TRBJ1-6 and V is TRBV5-4; TRBD1 aligns across 7 bases. V trimming: 3 bases; J trimming: 8 bases; junction bases outside the gene matches: 2. CDR3 size: 13 residues. Germline-derived CDR1 and CDR2 are SGHNT and YYREEE (reference sequence). The CDR3 region is CASSWTGDSPLHF. The CDR3 nucleotides are TGTGCCAGCAGCTGGACAGGAGATTCACCCCTCCACTTT.

This chain connects TRBV6-6 to TRBJ1-2; 9 bases map to TRBD1. The germline V gene has CDR1 MNHNY and CDR2 SVGAGI (reference sequence). The CDR3 runs 14 residues. Losses at the gene ends were 6 bases for V and 3 bases for J; bases not matched to a gene: 5. In DNA, the CDR3 is TGTGCCAGCAGAGGACAGGGGCTCTACTATGGCTACACCTTC. Amino acid sequence: CASRGQGLYYGYTF.

The chain couples TRBV3-1 (or the pseudogene TRBV3-2) to TRBJ1-5, with TRBD1 identical over 7 bases. Germline CDR1 reads LGHDT; CDR2 reads YNNKEL (reference sequence). The CDR3 spans 15 residues. V lost 4 bases to trimming and J lost 2 bases; unmatched junction nucleotides: 5. The CDR3 nucleotides read TGTGCCAGCAGCCCGTCCAGGGGGGGCAATCAGCCCCAGCATTTT. Residues: CASSPSRGGNQPQHF.

This chain connects TRBV5-8 to TRBJ2-1, with D possibly TRBD2 on 6 matching bases. The germline V gene has CDR1 SGHTS and CDR2 YDEGEE. V was clipped by 5 bases and J by 7 bases, with 25 bases between them. The CDR3 contains 17 residues. CDR3: CASSSPSGETRRNEQFF. The CDR3 nucleotides are TGTGCCAGCAGTTCCCCCAGCGGCGAGACTAGAAGGAATGAGCAGTTCTTC.

This sequence joins TRBV28 and TRBJ1-4, with 10 bases fitting TRBD1. The V gene end was trimmed by 6 bases and the J gene end by 7 bases; junction bases not matched to a gene: 11. Germline assignment: CDR1 MDHEN and CDR2 SYDVKM. CDR3 length equals 16 residues. Written as DNA, the CDR3 is TGTGCCAGCAGCGGGACAGGGGCCGTCTATACTGAAAAACTGTTTTTT. Protein: CASSGTGAVYTEKLFF. Filled out from reference TRBV28 and TRBJ1-4, the complete variable domain reads DVKVTQSSRYLVKRTGEKVFLECVQDMDHENMFWYRQDPGLGLRLIYFSYDVKMKEKGDIPEGYSVSREKKERFSLILESASTNQTSMYLCASSGTGAVYTEKLFFGSGTQLSVL.

The chain recombines TRBV7-9 with TRBJ2-3; D possibly uses TRBD1 or TRBD2 (5 bases each). The V end lost 5 bases, the J end lost 6 bases, and 18 bases lay between the germline ends. The CDR3 sequence is 15 residues long. Germline V lookup: CDR1 SEHNR, CDR2 FQNEAQ (reference sequence). Written as DNA, the CDR3 is TGTGCCAGCAGCCCGTTGGGGGACCCTCGCGATACGCAGTATTTT. Its protein is CASSPLGDPRDTQYF.

This clone has more than one count but fewer than ten. As DNA, the CDR3 is TGTGCCAGCAGCTCCCGCGGTCCAGGGGGCTTCATCATGAACACTGAAGCTTTCTTT. It yields the protein CASSSRGPGGFIMNTEAFF. This chain uses TRBV3-1 (or the pseudogene TRBV3-2) with TRBJ1-1; 8 bases agree with TRBD1. With 5 bases clipped from V and 0 bases from J, the junction kept 17 bases outside the gene matches. The CDR3 has 19 residues. Looked up from germline, CDR1 is LGHDT and CDR2 is YNNKEL (reference sequence).